This TCR beta chain was sequenced in a study of T cell responses to AZD1222 COVID-19 vaccine. The study's findings and limits: Just a handful of AZD1222 recipients tested seropositive at baseline.

Repertoires were generated with immunoSEQ multiplex PCR, while TCRdb's copy carries only in-frame clones and drops some. The sample carries 80,000 to 90,000 clones, about 90% recorded once. Comments on this clone: Its antigen is not known.

This CDR3 has 13 residues. Germline V lookup: CDR1 MNHEY, CDR2 SVGEGT. V lost 8 bases and J 6 bases, leaving 16 bases between the germline ends. The sample consisted of peripheral blood, taken on day 0 of MenACWY control vaccination. The sequence was collected from an adult in good health. The chain joins TRBV6-2 or TRBV6-3 to TRBJ1-1; D not certain. Here the CDR3 DNA reads TGTGCCAGCCGCCCCTCGGTGGGGTCTGAAGCTTTCTTT. Translated: CASRPSVGSEAFF.